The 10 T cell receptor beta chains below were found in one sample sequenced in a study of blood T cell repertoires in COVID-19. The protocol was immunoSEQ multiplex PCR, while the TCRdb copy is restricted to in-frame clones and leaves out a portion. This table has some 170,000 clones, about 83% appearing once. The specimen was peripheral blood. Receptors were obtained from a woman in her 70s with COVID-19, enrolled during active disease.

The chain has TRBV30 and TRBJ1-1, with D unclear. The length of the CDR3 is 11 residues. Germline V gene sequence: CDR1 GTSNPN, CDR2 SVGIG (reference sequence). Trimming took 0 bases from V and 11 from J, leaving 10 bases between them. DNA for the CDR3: TGTGCCTGGAGTGTAGCGTTGGTGGCTTTCTTT. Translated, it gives CAWSVALVAFF.

The DNA of the CDR3 is TGTGCCAGCAGTTCTCACATTCAGGGGGACCATCAGCCCCAGCATTTT. It yields the protein CASSSHIQGDHQPQHF. The genes are TRBV28 and TRBJ1-5; 7 nucleotides agree with TRBD1. With 4 bases clipped from V and 5 bases from J, the junction kept 11 bases outside the gene matches. The CDR3 contains 16 residues. Per the germline V gene, CDR1 is MDHEN and CDR2 is SYDVKM.

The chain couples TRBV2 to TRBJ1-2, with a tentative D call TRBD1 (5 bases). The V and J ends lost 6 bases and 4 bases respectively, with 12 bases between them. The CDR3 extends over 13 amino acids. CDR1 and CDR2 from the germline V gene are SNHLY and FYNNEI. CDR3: CASSEQASYGYTF. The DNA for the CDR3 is TGTGCCAGCAGCGAACAGGCGTCCTATGGCTACACCTTC.

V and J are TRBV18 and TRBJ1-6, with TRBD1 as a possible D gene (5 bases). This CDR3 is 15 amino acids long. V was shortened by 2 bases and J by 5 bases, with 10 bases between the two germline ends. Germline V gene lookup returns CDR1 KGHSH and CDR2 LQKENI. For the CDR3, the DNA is TGTGCCAGCTCACCATTGGGGCGGAATAATTCACCCCTCCACTTT. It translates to CASSPLGRNNSPLHF.

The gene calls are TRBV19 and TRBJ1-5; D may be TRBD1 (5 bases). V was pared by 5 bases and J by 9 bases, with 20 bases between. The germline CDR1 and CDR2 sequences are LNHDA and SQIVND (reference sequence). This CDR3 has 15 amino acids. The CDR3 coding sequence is TGTGCCAGTAGTCGGTCGAGACAGCCAGTGAGGCCCCAGCATTTT. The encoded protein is CASSRSRQPVRPQHF.

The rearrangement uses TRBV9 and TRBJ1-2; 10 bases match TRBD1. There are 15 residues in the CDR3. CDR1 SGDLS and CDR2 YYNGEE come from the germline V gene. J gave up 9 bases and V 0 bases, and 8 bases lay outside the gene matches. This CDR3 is CASSVDPDRGLSYTF. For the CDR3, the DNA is TGTGCCAGCAGCGTAGATCCAGACAGGGGGCTCAGCTACACCTTC.

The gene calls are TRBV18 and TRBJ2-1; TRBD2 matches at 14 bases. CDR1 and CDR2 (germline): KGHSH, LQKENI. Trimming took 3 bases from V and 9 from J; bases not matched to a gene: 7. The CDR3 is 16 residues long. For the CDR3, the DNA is TGTGCCAGCTCACCCTTGACTAGCGGGAGGGCCTTTGAGCAGTTCTTC. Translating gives CASSPLTSGRAFEQFF.

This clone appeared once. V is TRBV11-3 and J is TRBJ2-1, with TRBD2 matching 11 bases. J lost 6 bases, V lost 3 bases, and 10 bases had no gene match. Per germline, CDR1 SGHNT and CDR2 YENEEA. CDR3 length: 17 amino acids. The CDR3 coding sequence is TGTGCCAGCAGCTTCCTTTTAGCGGGAGGGCGGTCCAATGAGCAGTTCTTC. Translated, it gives CASSFLLAGGRSNEQFF.

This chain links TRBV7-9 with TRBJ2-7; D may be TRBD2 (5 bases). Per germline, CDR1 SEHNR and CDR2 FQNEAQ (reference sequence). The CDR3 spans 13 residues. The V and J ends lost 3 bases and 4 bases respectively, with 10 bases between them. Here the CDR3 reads CASSFVASYEQYF. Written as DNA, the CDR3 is TGTGCCAGCAGCTTCGTAGCGTCTTACGAGCAGTACTTC.

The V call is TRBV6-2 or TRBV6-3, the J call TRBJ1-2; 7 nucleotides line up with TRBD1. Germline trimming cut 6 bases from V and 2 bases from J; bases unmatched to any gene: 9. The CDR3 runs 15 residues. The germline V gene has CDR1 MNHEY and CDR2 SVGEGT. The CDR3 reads CASSFSTGTNYGYTF. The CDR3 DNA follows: TGTGCCAGCAGCTTCTCGACAGGGACGAACTATGGCTACACCTTC.